Following are 5 T cell receptor beta chains from one sample sequenced in a study of blood T cell repertoires in COVID-19. Data came from immunoSEQ multiplex PCR; TCRdb stores just in-frame clones and leaves some out. The sample carries some 400,000 clones, around 87% recorded once. Sequenced material: peripheral blood. The receptors here all came from a woman aged 60 to 75 with COVID-19, enrolled during active disease.

This clone was detected once. This rearrangement joins TRBV12-3 or TRBV12-4 to TRBJ1-1; tentatively, D is TRBD1 (6 bases). V lost 1 base, J lost 7 bases, and 10 bases lay in between. The CDR3 has 13 residues. The CDR3 nucleotides read TGTGCCAGCAGTTTAGTAGGGGGAATTGAAGCTTTCTTT. Its protein product is CASSLVGGIEAFF.

The chain uses TRBV5-1 and TRBJ2-3; tentative D call: TRBD2 (7 bases). The germline V gene encodes CDR1 SGHRS and CDR2 YFSETQ. V lost 5 bases and J 5 bases, leaving 15 bases between the germline ends. The CDR3 loop spans 14 amino acids. The CDR3 sequence: CASSRGGAGDTQYF. In nucleotides, the CDR3 is TGCGCCAGCAGTCGTGGGGGGGCGGGAGATACGCAGTATTTT.

The gene calls are TRBV4-1 and TRBJ2-2; 8 bases line up with TRBD2. Germline V lookup: CDR1 MGHRA, CDR2 YSYEKL. V shed 1 base and J 6 bases; nucleotides not matched to a gene: 7. CDR3 length: 16 residues. The CDR3 region has the DNA TGCGCCAGCAGCCAAGGCGGGGGGCGAGGTGCCGGGGAGCTGTTTTTT. Protein: CASSQGGGRGAGELFF.

The rearrangement links TRBV3-1 (or the pseudogene TRBV3-2) to TRBJ2-5; the D gene is possibly TRBD2 (5 bases). V lost 3 bases and J 7 bases, leaving 9 bases between the germline ends. The CDR3 has 12 residues. Germline lookup yields CDR1 LGHDT and CDR2 YNNKEL (reference sequence). The chain's CDR3 is CASSHSGGTQYF. DNA of the CDR3: TGTGCCAGCAGCCATTCCGGAGGGACCCAGTACTTC.

The chain employs TRBV25-1 and TRBJ2-1; 8 nucleotides match TRBD2. Germline-derived CDR1 and CDR2 are MGHDK and SYGVNS. The CDR3 sequence is 15 residues long. Trimming removed 2 bases from V and 5 bases from J; junction bases left unmatched: 5. CDR3 sequence reads: CASSEHGGAHNEQFF. CDR3 bases: TGTGCCAGCAGTGAACACGGGGGGGCCCACAATGAGCAGTTCTTC.